This T cell receptor (beta chain) was obtained from a study of T-cell reconstitution after alpha-beta-depleted transplantation in children. Preparation of the TCRbeta library was carried out with unique molecular identifiers. A single record per CDR3 protein comes from TCRdb applying MiXCR to the PCR reads. The sample has approximately 390,000 distinct CDR3 sequences; around 9.9% are singletons. Trimming left V 0 bases short and J 5 bases short, with 20 bases between. Germline CDR1 reads SGHRS; CDR2 reads YFSETQ. There are 18 residues in the CDR3. This clonotype was picked up many times. This clonotype originated in a human donor who donated a stem cell graft to a child with acute myeloid leukemia. The J gene is TRBJ2-2, the V gene TRBV5-1; the D gene is possibly TRBD2 (5 bases). The sequences come from PBMCs from the stem cell graft donor, collected from the stem cell graft. DNA of the CDR3: TGCGCCAGCAGCTTGGTCCTCAGCGGCGTTCGAGAGACCGGGGAGCTGTTTTTT. Its protein product is CASSLVLSGVRETGELFF.